Detailed here is one TCR beta chain. What it binds is unknown. The record originates from a study of cytomegalovirus exposure and HLA in healthy donors. This PCR relied on a set of 60 Vbeta primers and 13 Jbeta primers. The assay was immunoSEQ multiplex PCR, and TCRdb's table has in-frame clones only and misses some. The sample has fewer than 200,000 clones, approximately 88% seen once. Findings and caveats of the study: Earlier analysis found most TCR beta V segments productive about 87% or about 30% of the time. Later work showed greater clonal expansion in HLA-associated TCR beta chains than in equally common others. A later analysis found common viral pathogens apparently linked to several of the most significant clusters.

The sequenced sample was PBMCs. This TCR was sampled from a woman between 25 and 40 years old in good health and CMV-seronegative.

The CDR3 sequence is CASSQDVGHYEQYF. CDR3 coding DNA: TGCGCCAGCAGCCAAGATGTCGGACACTACGAGCAGTACTTC. V gene TRBV4-1 combines with J gene TRBJ2-7, with TRBD1 as a possible D gene (5 bases). The V gene lost 0 bases and the J gene lost 3 bases, with 9 bases spanning the gap. CDR3 size: 14 residues. In germline, CDR1 is MGHRA, CDR2 YSYEKL.